This section outlines one T cell receptor (beta chain) sequence together with its context. The sample originates from a study of blood T cell repertoires in COVID-19. Germline assignment: CDR1 SQVTM and CDR2 ANQGSEA. The CDR3 sequence is 11 residues long. V trimming: 4 bases; J trimming: 7 bases; junction bases outside the gene matches: 2. TCRdb's table, derived via immunoSEQ multiplex PCR, lists solely in-frame clones and lacks some. Among over 250,000 clones listed, around 84% were seen once. V usage is TRBV29-1 and J usage is TRBJ1-2, with 8 bases identical to TRBD1. This receptor was obtained from a man aged 25 to 40 with acute COVID-19. Sequencing was performed on PBMCs or T cells enriched from blood (not recorded which). CDR3 nucleotide sequence: TGCAGCGTTGGGACAGGGCCTGGCTACACCTTC. Its protein product is CSVGTGPGYTF.